Sequencing of this TCR beta chain was carried out in a study of blood T cell repertoires in COVID-19. Measured with immunoSEQ multiplex PCR; TCRdb has only the in-frame clones, and not every one. The table includes 310,000 or so clones, 70% to 90% detected once. The TCR originated in a woman in her 40s who had recovered from COVID-19. The specimen sequenced was PBMCs or T cells enriched from blood (not recorded which).

CDR3 nucleotide sequence: TGTGCCAGCAGCGGGAGCCAAGAGACCCAGTACTTC. Translating it yields CASSGSQETQYF. V is TRBV2 and J is TRBJ2-5; D is possibly TRBD2 (6 bases). V was trimmed by 6 bases and J by 1 base, leaving 6 bases between them. The CDR3 contains 12 residues. The V gene's germline CDR1 is SNHLY and CDR2 FYNNEI.